These 32 T cell receptor beta chains were all obtained from the same sample, sequenced in a study of blood T cells in healthy people across ages (dated by TCRdb to the mid-2010s). The library was built by means of 5' RACE. The run used an Illumina HiSeq 2500. A second PCR of about 6 to 12 cycles was performed with a sample-barcoded 5' primer and a J-beta primer mix. The public reads were reanalyzed by TCRdb: fastp trimming at Q25, MiXCR alignment, in-frame beta chains only. Rows matching on CDR3 protein sequence are summarized as one entry with the most common DNA and genes. A total of 1.5 million to 1.8 million distinct CDR3 sequences appear in this sample, 40% to 45% of them only once. Over 3.5% of the sample rests with the top ten. Sequenced material: blood. The origin of the receptors is a woman between 18 and 29 years old in good health.

The V call is TRBV4-3, the J call TRBJ1-1; 7 bases align to TRBD1. V dropped 2 bases and J dropped 3; count of bases not matched to a gene: 6. Germline V gene sequence: CDR1 LGHNA, CDR2 YSLEER. The CDR3 is made up of 15 amino acids. The CDR3 spells CASSQIDRAYTEAFF. The CDR3 bases are TGCGCCAGCAGCCAAATAGACAGGGCGTACACTGAAGCTTTCTTT.

The V call is TRBV9, the J call TRBJ2-7, with D perhaps matching TRBD1 or TRBD2 (6 bases each). Matching the DNA end better, TRBJ2-4 makes the J call doubtful. Germline lookup yields CDR1 SGDLS and CDR2 YYNGEE. This CDR3 has 14 amino acids. The CDR3 DNA sequence: TGTGCCAGCAGCGGTGCTAGGGGGGAAAACATTCAGTACTTC. Translating it yields CASSGARGENIQYF.

This clonotype was observed a handful of times. This chain links TRBV6-2 or TRBV6-3 with TRBJ2-7; possible D gene TRBD2, 6 bases. The V end was cut by 3 bases, the J end by 2 bases, with 20 bases between. Germline loops: CDR1 MNHEY, CDR2 SVGEGT. This CDR3 has 17 amino acids. In nucleotides, the CDR3 is TGTGCCAGCAGTTATCGTGCCGTCGTGGGGGGAACCTACGAGCAGTACTTC. This translates into CASSYRAVVGGTYEQYF.

The chain has TRBV6-2 or TRBV6-3 and TRBJ2-3; no reliable D call. Germline loops: CDR1 MNHEY, CDR2 SVGEGT. Trimming pared 0 bases from V and 2 bases from J, leaving 15 bases between. The CDR3 spans 17 residues. CDR3 sequence reads: CASSYSKSGAATDTQYF. DNA for the CDR3: TGTGCCAGCAGTTACTCGAAGTCAGGCGCGGCCACAGATACGCAGTATTTT.

The gene calls are TRBV27 and TRBJ2-3; D might be TRBD2 (7 bases). Trimming removed 3 bases at V and 7 bases at J, with 14 bases between. The CDR3 spans 14 residues. The germline gives CDR1 MNHEY, CDR2 SMNVEV (reference sequence). CDR3 amino acids: CASSFFAGAYTQYF. CDR3 sequence (DNA): TGTGCCAGCAGTTTTTTTGCGGGGGCTTATACGCAGTATTTT.

A note on this clonotype: At one boundary the junction diverges from the germline segment, which might be a read error. The gene calls are TRBV29-1 and TRBJ2-6; D is undetermined. The CDR3 loop spans 18 amino acids. CDR1 is SQVTM and CDR2 is ANQGSEA in the germline V gene. DNA of the CDR3: TGCAGCGTTGAAGACCAACTTGATGACTTCTCTGGGACCAACGTCCTGACTTTC. This gives the protein CSVEDQLDDFSGTNVLTF.

The chain uses TRBV20-1 and TRBJ2-1; 7 bases match TRBD2. This CDR3 region has 15 residues. From germline, CDR1 is DFQATT and CDR2 SNEGSKA (reference sequence). The V and J ends lost 6 bases and 3 bases, in that order; junction bases with no gene match: 11. The DNA of the CDR3 is TGCAGTGCAACCCCTTGGGCTAGCGGCTACAATGAGCAGTTCTTC. Amino acid sequence: CSATPWASGYNEQFF.

This clonotype was counted between two and nine times. J is TRBJ2-7 and V is TRBV27; either TRBD1 or TRBD2 may fit D (5 bases each). Trimming took off 2 bases at V and 0 bases at J, with 11 bases between the two ends. Germline loops: CDR1 MNHEY, CDR2 SMNVEV (reference sequence). The CDR3 extends over 15 amino acids. The CDR3 coding sequence is TGTGCCAGCAGTTTAGGGACCCGAGCCTCCTACGAGCAGTACTTC. Translation gives CASSLGTRASYEQYF.

This chain links TRBV4-3 with TRBJ2-7; the match to TRBD1 covers 8 bases. The CDR3 contains 13 residues. Germline CDR1 LGHNA, CDR2 YSLEER. The J segment lost 10 bases and the V segment lost 2 bases, leaving 7 bases of the junction unmatched. The chain's CDR3 is CASSQRTGMVQYF. The CDR3 DNA reads as TGCGCCAGCAGCCAACGGACAGGGATGGTTCAGTACTTC.

V usage is TRBV20-1 and J usage is TRBJ2-3; D is unresolved. This CDR3 has 15 amino acids. Germline-derived CDR1 and CDR2 are DFQATT and SNEGSKA (reference sequence). Trimming removed 2 bases at V and 0 bases at J, with 12 bases between. The CDR3 region has the DNA TGCAGTGCTAGATCCCGGGCAGATAGCACAGATACGCAGTATTTT. This codes for CSARSRADSTDTQYF.

A remark on this clonotype: The junction does not match germline at one end; this may be a read error. The chain uses TRBV7-9 and TRBJ1-6, with 8 bases fitting TRBD1. This CDR3 comprises 15 residues. Germline-derived CDR1 and CDR2 are SEHNR and FQNEAQ (reference sequence). CDR3 DNA: TGTGCCGGCAGCCAGACAGGGGATTATAATTCACCCCTCCACTTT. It translates to CAGSQTGDYNSPLHF.

This clonotype was seen at least ten times. The V and J genes are TRBV20-1 and TRBJ1-2; a possible D gene is TRBD1 (6 bases). The CDR3 has 17 residues. The germline CDR1 and CDR2 sequences are DFQATT and SNEGSKA (reference sequence). V was shortened by 0 bases and J by 5 bases, with 22 bases between the two germline ends. CDR3 nucleotide sequence: TGCAGTGCTAGAGATTCGGACAGCCAGCCGCCTTATTATGGCTACACCTTC. This encodes CSARDSDSQPPYYGYTF.

This chain connects TRBV14 to TRBJ2-7; tentatively, D is TRBD1 (6 bases). From germline, CDR1 is SGHDN and CDR2 FVKESK. The CDR3 runs 14 residues. With 4 bases removed from V and 4 bases from J, the gap between germline ends came to 14 bases. CDR3 DNA: TGTGCCAGCAGCCTTACGAACAGGGAGTACGAGCAGTACTTC. Its protein is CASSLTNREYEQYF.

V is TRBV10-3 and J is TRBJ2-7; D is tentatively TRBD1 or TRBD2 (5 bases each). V lost 1 base and J lost 2, with 12 bases in between. The germline V gene has CDR1 ENHRY and CDR2 SYGVKD. The CDR3 consists of 15 residues. This CDR3 is CAISEFEGPPYEQYF. For the CDR3, the DNA is TGTGCCATCAGTGAGTTTGAGGGGCCTCCCTACGAGCAGTACTTC.

This clonotype was seen a few times. The chain links TRBV15 to TRBJ2-6; no firm D call. V shed 0 bases and J shed 0 bases, with 6 bases lying between them. Looked up from germline, CDR1 is LNHNV and CDR2 is YYDKDF (reference sequence). The CDR3 has 16 amino acids. CDR3 bases: TGTGCCACCAGCAGAGATGGCGACTCTGGGGCCAACGTCCTGACTTTC. As protein: CATSRDGDSGANVLTF.

The count of this clonotype is one. The chain recombines TRBV12-5 with TRBJ2-3; D remains ambiguous. Germline assignment: CDR1 LGHNT and CDR2 FRNRAP. The CDR3 length is 14 residues. V gave up 4 bases and J gave up 1 base, with 9 bases separating them. The CDR3 DNA sequence: TGTGCTAGTGGTTACCAACCAGGCACAGATACGCAGTATTTT. Amino acids: CASGYQPGTDTQYF.

This clonotype was seen a few times. The V gene is TRBV29-1, the J gene TRBJ2-7; 10 bases match TRBD1. The V gene's germline CDR1 is SQVTM and CDR2 ANQGSEA. V lost 6 bases, J lost 5 bases, and 7 bases stayed unmatched. The CDR3 has 13 residues. CDR3 region: CSVSGTGDHEQYF. Written as DNA, the CDR3 is TGCAGCGTCTCCGGGACAGGGGACCACGAGCAGTACTTC.

The rearrangement links TRBV4-3 to TRBJ2-1, with 8 positions matching TRBD1. CDR1 and CDR2 from the germline V gene are LGHNA and YSLEER. CDR3 length equals 15 residues. After removal of 0 bases from V and 6 bases from J, the junction contained 4 bases not matched to a gene. CDR3 amino acids: CASSQENDRGNEQFF. The CDR3 nucleotides are TGCGCCAGCAGCCAAGAGAACGACAGGGGCAATGAGCAGTTCTTC.

This clonotype was counted only a few times. The chain links TRBV12-3 or TRBV12-4 to TRBJ1-2; TRBD1 might be the D (5 bases). This CDR3 spans 14 amino acids. V lost 6 bases to trimming and J lost 6 bases, with 17 bases between them. CDR3 in amino acids: CASSYRAGGHGYTF. DNA of the CDR3: TGTGCCAGCAGCTATAGAGCCGGGGGTCATGGCTACACCTTC.

The chain recombines TRBV6-6 with TRBJ2-3; TRBD1 agrees at 7 bases. In germline, CDR1 is MNHNY, CDR2 SVGAGI (reference sequence). Trimming at V came to 5 bases and at J to 3 bases, leaving 8 bases not matched to a gene. This CDR3 has 15 amino acids. The CDR3 here is CASSPGQWRTDTQYF. CDR3 in DNA: TGTGCCAGCAGTCCGGGACAGTGGAGGACAGATACGCAGTATTTT.

The chain is built from TRBV6-5 and TRBJ1-5; a weak D match, TRBD1 (6 bases). The germline V gene has CDR1 MNHEY and CDR2 SVGAGI. V dropped 2 bases and J dropped 8 bases, with 10 bases sitting between them. This CDR3 comprises 13 residues. The CDR3 DNA is TGTGCCAGCAGTTACGGGGGGCGGGAGCCCCAGCATTTT. Protein product: CASSYGGREPQHF.

The chain uses TRBV28 and TRBJ2-3, with TRBD2 as a possible D gene (5 bases). Germline CDR1 reads MDHEN; CDR2 reads SYDVKM. Trimming left V 7 bases short and J 5 bases short, with 13 bases between. The CDR3 sequence is 13 residues long. Here the CDR3 reads CASTIRGGDTQYF. The CDR3 coding sequence is TGTGCCAGCACCATTCGCGGAGGAGATACGCAGTATTTT.

This clonotype was observed a few times. The V gene is TRBV4-3, the J gene TRBJ2-1; tentative D call: TRBD2 (5 bases). V lost 4 bases and J 2 bases, leaving 15 bases between the germline ends. The CDR3 contains 16 residues. In germline, CDR1 is LGHNA, CDR2 YSLEER. The CDR3 region has the DNA TGCGCCAGCAGCCTTCAATGGGGTAGCGCCTACAATGAGCAGTTCTTC. This codes for CASSLQWGSAYNEQFF.

DNA of the CDR3: TGTGCCATCAGTGAGGAGGTTGGAGGAGGAGCTTTCTTT. It is translated as CAISEEVGGGAFF. The genes are TRBV10-3 and TRBJ1-1; no reliable D call. Germline loops: CDR1 ENHRY, CDR2 SYGVKD. This CDR3 has 13 residues. The V gene lost 2 bases and the J gene lost 10 bases, with 14 bases spanning the gap.

At least ten counts were recorded for this clonotype. Germline is not matched at one junction end, which may reflect a read error. The V and J genes are TRBV7-7 and TRBJ2-5; D not certain. Germline CDR1 reads SSHAT; CDR2 reads FNYEAQ (reference sequence). There are 13 residues in the CDR3. The CDR3 is CASSLVSSGTQYF. DNA for the CDR3: TGTGCTAGCAGCTTAGTGTCATCGGGGACCCAGTACTTC.

The chain uses TRBV28 and TRBJ1-6; maybe TRBD1 (5 bases). CDR1 and CDR2 from the germline V gene are MDHEN and SYDVKM. The germline V and J ends were trimmed by 3 bases and 9 bases, with 15 bases remaining between them. This CDR3 spans 15 amino acids. The CDR3 reads CASSLRGGIGSPLHF. The CDR3 DNA reads as TGTGCCAGCAGTTTGAGGGGAGGGATTGGTTCACCCCTCCACTTT.

The chain employs TRBV10-2 and TRBJ2-7; no clear D gene. Per germline, CDR1 WSHSY and CDR2 SAAADI. Trimming shortened V by 1 base and J by 7 bases, and 8 bases separated the two germline ends. This CDR3 comprises 12 residues. CDR3: CASSEYRREQYF. The CDR3 bases are TGCGCCAGCAGTGAGTACCGCCGGGAGCAGTACTTC.

The chain recombines TRBV20-1 with TRBJ2-1, with a tentative D call TRBD2 (6 bases). The germline gives CDR1 DFQATT, CDR2 SNEGSKA (reference sequence). Trimming took off 4 bases at V and 1 base at J, with 17 bases between the two ends. This CDR3 is 16 amino acids long. CDR3 sequence reads: CSAISLIADSYNEQFF. In DNA form, the CDR3 reads TGCAGTGCTATCTCCCTAATAGCGGATTCCTACAATGAGCAGTTCTTC.

This clonotype has at least ten counts. As DNA, the CDR3 is TGTGCCAGCAGTTACAACCTCGAGGATACGCAGTATTTT. It is translated as CASSYNLEDTQYF. The V call is TRBV6-5, the J call TRBJ2-3; D is uncertain. The CDR3 extends over 13 amino acids. CDR1 is MNHEY, CDR2 SVGAGI, per germline. V was trimmed by 2 bases and J by 6 bases, leaving 9 bases between them.

The CDR3 DNA is TGTGCCAGCAGTGAATACGGGGCATATGGCTACACCTTC. This codes for CASSEYGAYGYTF. The V gene is TRBV25-1, the J gene TRBJ1-2, with a tentative D call TRBD1 (5 bases). The CDR3 length is 13 residues. CDR1 is MGHDK, CDR2 SYGVNS, per germline. V lost 0 bases and J 5 bases, leaving 7 bases between the germline ends.

This clonotype was observed once. The chain carries TRBV27 and TRBJ2-2, with D possibly being TRBD1 (5 bases). Germline-derived CDR1 and CDR2 are MNHEY and SMNVEV (reference sequence). CDR3 length: 13 amino acids. The V gene lost 7 bases and the J gene lost 4 bases, with 10 bases spanning the gap. The CDR3 sequence: CASKQRGTGELFF. For the CDR3, the DNA is TGTGCCAGCAAGCAAAGGGGCACCGGGGAGCTGTTTTTT.

This clonotype came up a few times. This sequence joins TRBV10-3 and TRBJ1-4; D remains ambiguous. CDR1 ENHRY and CDR2 SYGVKD come from the germline V gene. Trimming pared 8 bases from V and 1 base from J, leaving 11 bases between. This CDR3 contains 14 residues. In DNA, the CDR3 is TGTGCCATCCGAGATGGGCTAACTAATGAAAAACTGTTTTTT. Its translation: CAIRDGLTNEKLFF.